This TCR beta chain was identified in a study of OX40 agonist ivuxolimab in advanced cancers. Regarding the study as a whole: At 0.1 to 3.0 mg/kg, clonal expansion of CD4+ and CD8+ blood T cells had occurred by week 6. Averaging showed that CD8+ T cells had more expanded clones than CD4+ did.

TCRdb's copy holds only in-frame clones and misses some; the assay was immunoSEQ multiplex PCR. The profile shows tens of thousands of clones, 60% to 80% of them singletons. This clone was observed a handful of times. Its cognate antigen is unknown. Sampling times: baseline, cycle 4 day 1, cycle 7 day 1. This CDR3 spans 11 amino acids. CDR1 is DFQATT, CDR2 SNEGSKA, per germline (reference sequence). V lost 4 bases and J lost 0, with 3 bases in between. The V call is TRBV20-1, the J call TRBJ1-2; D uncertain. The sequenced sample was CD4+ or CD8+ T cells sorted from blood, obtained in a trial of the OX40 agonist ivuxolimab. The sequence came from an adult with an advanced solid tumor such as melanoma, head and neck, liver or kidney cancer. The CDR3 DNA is TGCAGTGCTACTACTAACTATGGCTACACCTTC. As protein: CSATTNYGYTF.